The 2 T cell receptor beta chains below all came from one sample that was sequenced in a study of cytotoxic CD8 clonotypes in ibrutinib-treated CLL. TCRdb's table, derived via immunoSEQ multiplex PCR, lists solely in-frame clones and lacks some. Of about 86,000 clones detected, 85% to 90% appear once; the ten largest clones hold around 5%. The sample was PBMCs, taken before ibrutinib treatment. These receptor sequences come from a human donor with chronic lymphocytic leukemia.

CDR3 in DNA: TGTGCCACCAACCGAGGAGGGCTAGCGGGGCAACACAATGAGCAGTTCTTC. Its translation is CATNRGGLAGQHNEQFF. The chain is built from TRBV15 and TRBJ2-1; 9 bases line up with TRBD2. The CDR3 extends over 17 amino acids. Germline assignment: CDR1 LNHNV and CDR2 YYDKDF (reference sequence). With V trimmed by 7 bases and J by 5 bases, 15 bases remained unmatched.

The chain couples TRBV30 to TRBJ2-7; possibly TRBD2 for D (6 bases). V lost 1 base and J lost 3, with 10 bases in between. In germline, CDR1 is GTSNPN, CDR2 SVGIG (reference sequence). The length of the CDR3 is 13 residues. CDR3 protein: CAWSAGVGYEQYF. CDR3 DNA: TGTGCCTGGAGTGCGGGGGTAGGCTACGAGCAGTACTTC.